One T cell receptor beta chain is described in this entry. Healthy donors of bone marrow made up the group. The sample belongs to a study of cytomegalovirus exposure and HLA in healthy donors. Study-level information: About 85 million unique TCR sequences came from HLA-typed donors in an early release.

It was with 60 Vbeta and 13 Jbeta primers that the PCR ran. The table came from immunoSEQ multiplex PCR; TCRdb's copy has only in-frame clones and leaves some out. Of about 82,000 clones listed, around four fifths are singletons. The CDR3 consists of 11 residues. V was shortened by 8 bases and J by 3 bases, with 8 bases between the two germline ends. Germline CDR1 is MDHEN and CDR2 is SYDVKM. The clonotype originates from a woman in her fifties or sixties in good health and CMV-seropositive. The chain recombines TRBV28 with TRBJ2-7; D perhaps matches TRBD1 (6 bases). Sequencing used PBMCs. The CDR3 DNA follows: TGTGCCAGCGAAGGGGGCTACGAGCAGTACTTC. It translates to CASEGGYEQYF.